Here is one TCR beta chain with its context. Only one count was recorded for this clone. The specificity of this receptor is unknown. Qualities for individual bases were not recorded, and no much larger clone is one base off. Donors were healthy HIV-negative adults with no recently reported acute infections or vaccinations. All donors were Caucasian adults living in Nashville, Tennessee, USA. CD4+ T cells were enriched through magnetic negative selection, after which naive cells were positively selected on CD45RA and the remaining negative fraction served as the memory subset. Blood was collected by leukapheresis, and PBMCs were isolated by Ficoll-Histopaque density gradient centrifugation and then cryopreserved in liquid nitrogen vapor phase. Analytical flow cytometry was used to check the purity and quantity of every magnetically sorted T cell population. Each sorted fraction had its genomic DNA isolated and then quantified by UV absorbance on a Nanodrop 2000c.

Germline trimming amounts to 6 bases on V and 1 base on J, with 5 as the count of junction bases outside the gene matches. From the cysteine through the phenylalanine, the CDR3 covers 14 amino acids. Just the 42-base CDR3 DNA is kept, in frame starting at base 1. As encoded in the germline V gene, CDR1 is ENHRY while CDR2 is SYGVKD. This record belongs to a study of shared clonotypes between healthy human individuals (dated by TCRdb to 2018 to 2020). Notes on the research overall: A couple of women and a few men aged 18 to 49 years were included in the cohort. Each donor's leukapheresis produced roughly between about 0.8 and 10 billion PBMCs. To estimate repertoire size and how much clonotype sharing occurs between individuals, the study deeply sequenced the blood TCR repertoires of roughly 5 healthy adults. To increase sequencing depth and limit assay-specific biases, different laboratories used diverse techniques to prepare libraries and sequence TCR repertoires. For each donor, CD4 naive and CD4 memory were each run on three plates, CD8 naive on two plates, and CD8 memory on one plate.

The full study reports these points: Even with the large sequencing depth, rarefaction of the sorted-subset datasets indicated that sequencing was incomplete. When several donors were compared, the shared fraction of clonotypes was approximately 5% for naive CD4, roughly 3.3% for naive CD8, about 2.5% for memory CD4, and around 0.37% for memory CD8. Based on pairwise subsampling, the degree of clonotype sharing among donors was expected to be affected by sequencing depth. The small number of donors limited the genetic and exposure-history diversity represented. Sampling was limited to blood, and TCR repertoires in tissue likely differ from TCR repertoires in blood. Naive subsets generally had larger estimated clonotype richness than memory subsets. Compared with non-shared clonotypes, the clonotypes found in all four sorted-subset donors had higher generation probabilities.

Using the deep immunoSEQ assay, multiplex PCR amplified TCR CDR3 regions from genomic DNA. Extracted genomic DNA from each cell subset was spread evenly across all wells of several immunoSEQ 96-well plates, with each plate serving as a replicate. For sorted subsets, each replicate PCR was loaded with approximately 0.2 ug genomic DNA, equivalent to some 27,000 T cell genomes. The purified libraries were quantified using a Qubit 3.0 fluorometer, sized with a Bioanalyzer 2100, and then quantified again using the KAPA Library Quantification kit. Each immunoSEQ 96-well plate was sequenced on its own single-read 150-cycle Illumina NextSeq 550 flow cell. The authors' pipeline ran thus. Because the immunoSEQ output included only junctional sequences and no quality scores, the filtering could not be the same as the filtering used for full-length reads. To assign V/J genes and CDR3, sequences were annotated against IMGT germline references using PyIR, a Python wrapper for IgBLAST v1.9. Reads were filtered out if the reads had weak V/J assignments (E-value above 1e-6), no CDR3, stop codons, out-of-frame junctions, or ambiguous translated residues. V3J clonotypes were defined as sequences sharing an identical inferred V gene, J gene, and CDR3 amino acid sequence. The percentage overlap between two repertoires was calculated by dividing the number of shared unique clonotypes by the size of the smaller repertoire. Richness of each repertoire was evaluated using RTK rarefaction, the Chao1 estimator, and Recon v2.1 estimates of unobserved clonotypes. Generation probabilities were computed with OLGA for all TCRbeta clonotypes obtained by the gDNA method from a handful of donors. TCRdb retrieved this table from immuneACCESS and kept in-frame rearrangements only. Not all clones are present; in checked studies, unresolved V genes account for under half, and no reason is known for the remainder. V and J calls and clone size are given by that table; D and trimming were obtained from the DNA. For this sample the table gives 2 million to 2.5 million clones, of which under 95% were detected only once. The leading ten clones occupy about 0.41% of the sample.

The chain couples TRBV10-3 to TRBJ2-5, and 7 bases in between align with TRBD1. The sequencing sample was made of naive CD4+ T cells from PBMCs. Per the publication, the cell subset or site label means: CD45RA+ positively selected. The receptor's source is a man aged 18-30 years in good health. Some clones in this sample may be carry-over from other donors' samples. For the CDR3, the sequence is CAIRGTAAQETQYF. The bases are TGTGCCATCAGGGGGACAGCTGCCCAAGAGACCCAGTACTTC.